The T cell receptor beta chain under discussion was sequenced for a study of blood T cells in healthy people across ages (dated by TCRdb to between 2015 and 2016). Background on the whole study: In model experiments, roughly one uniquely barcoded TCR beta cDNA molecule per two T cells was captured by template switching. The donors were split into four age groups: young (average 16 years), middle-aged (around 37), aged (approximately 60) and long-lived (approximately 80). To avoid experimental bias, donors of different ages were distributed randomly across sequencing lanes. The study analyzed two additional independent replicas of 1 million unique cDNA reads from the same blood draw for two donors, one aged 18 to 30 and one aged 80 or older. To track age-related changes in TCR beta repertoire diversity, the study relied on deep sequencing normalized with unique cDNA molecular identifiers. The study at large found these results: As age increased, observed TCR beta diversity per million T cells dropped in a roughly linear way, and a significant reduction was already evident by age around 41. There was a strong correlation between observed TCR beta diversity and the percentage of naive T cells measured by flow cytometry. The CMV infection status of donors was not known, potentially confounding age-related changes in expanded clonotypes. Since profiling was done on bulk unsorted PBMCs, naive and antigen-experienced compartments could not be conclusively compared. Estimates of total diversity from one million sequenced T cells were regarded as lower bounds and underestimates. Compared with the aged group, the long-lived group had more naive CD4+ T cells, fewer expanded clones and increased TCR diversity, suggesting age selection.

Library preparation used 5' RACE. The reads were generated on an Illumina HiSeq 2500. A second PCR of about 6 to 11 cycles was performed with a sample-barcoded 5' primer and a J-beta primer mix. A unique molecular identifier was introduced onto each TCR beta cDNA molecule by a template-switch 5' adaptor carrying 12 random nucleotides. Each sample yielded at least 2.5 million CDR3-containing paired-end reads. First-strand cDNA was synthesized from all RNA with the Mint cDNA synthesis kit, primed by a TRBC-specific oligonucleotide. Following uracil-DNA glycosylase treatment, a first 18-cycle PCR with universal primers M1SS and BC2_uni_R was performed on all cDNA. Per the authors' processing: Each sample was normalized by randomly selecting 1 million high-quality reads, each carrying a distinct molecular identifier. Instead of being binned into consensus sequences, reads that shared molecular identifiers were thrown out. MiTCR, with a Q25 quality threshold and the strictest error-elimination algorithm, was used for CDR3 identification, clonotype clustering and error correction. A nonparametric unseen species model with Euler transformation was used to estimate a lower bound on total TCR beta diversity. Through fastp at Q25 and MiXCR, TCRdb rebuilt clones from the public reads, retaining in-frame beta chains. Merged by CDR3 protein, the rows form single entries marked with the most common genes and DNA. TCRdb, rather than the study authors, made the V and J calls. Recorded for this sample are roughly 1,300,000 distinct CDR3 sequences; approximately 59% of them occurred a single time. The ten top clones hold about 6.3% of the sample.

V and J are truncated by 0 bases and 4 bases respectively, leaving an intervening sequence of 18 bases. The CDR3 sequence holds 17 residues, the cysteine and phenylalanine included. Only the CDR3 DNA is retained, 51 bases long and in frame from the first base. The germline V gene sets CDR1 to MGHRA and CDR2 to YSYEKL. Donors were 39 systemically healthy Caucasian individuals from Russia aged 6 to 90 years. Approximately 9.3 milliliters of peripheral blood were collected from each donor into EDTA-treated Vacutainer tubes. PBMCs were isolated by Ficoll-Paque density-gradient centrifugation, with at least 6.5 million obtained per sample. Total RNA was extracted from PBMCs with Trizol reagent, with at least 5 micrograms obtained per sample. For every donor, flow cytometry on a PBMC aliquot measured the percentage of naive CD45RAhigh/CD27high T cells. On this clonotype: The clone's antigen remains unknown. Per-base quality was not reported, and no clone a single base away is much larger than it.

Recombination connected TRBV4-1 to TRBJ2-5, with the D gene call left open. This clonotype was obtained from a man between 18 and 29 years old in good health. Sequencing used blood. CDR3 reads: CASSQDQSQTLPETQYF. The DNA reads as follows: TGCGCCAGCAGCCAAGACCAATCTCAGACTTTACCAGAGACCCAGTACTTC.